This T cell receptor (beta chain) was captured in a study of beta chain features in type 1 diabetes. Study results and caveats: At VDJ recombination sites, type 1 diabetes patients had fewer insertions and more deleted nucleotides. Relative to healthy donors, patients appeared to have naive, central memory and Treg TCRB repertoires that were more similar. PCR may have favored shorter templates equally in patients and controls.

Expressed TCRB transcripts were sequenced after all isolated RNA was converted to cDNA. There were about 3.57 million reads on average in the naive, central memory and regulatory T cell samples. Clones were sequenced by immunoSEQ multiplex PCR, and TCRdb holds only the in-frame ones, with some missing. Of under 300,000 clones in the sample, about 7.8% were seen once. This clone was counted ten times or more. What it binds is unknown. CDR3 length: 14 amino acids. Germline V gives CDR1 LGHNA, CDR2 YNFKEQ. Germline trimming cut 1 base from V and 3 bases from J; bases unmatched to any gene: 0. The clonotype was recovered from a woman under 30 in good health. This chain joins TRBV4-2 and TRBJ1-1, with TRBD1 matching 9 bases. The sample consisted of central memory CD4+ T cells from blood. The CDR3, as DNA: TGTGCCAGCAGCCAAGGGGACAGGGACACTGAAGCTTTCTTT. It specifies CASSQGDRDTEAFF.